Below are 21 T cell receptor beta chains sequenced from a single sample in a study of T cell changes during pregnancy in multiple sclerosis. The table came from immunoSEQ multiplex PCR; TCRdb's copy has only in-frame clones and leaves some out. The sample shows 65,000 to 80,000 clones, just over 90% of them seen only once. The sequencing here drew on peripheral blood, taken in the second trimester of pregnancy. The receptors derive from a female donor with multiple sclerosis, enrolled in a pregnancy study.

The rearrangement joins TRBV7-8 to TRBJ1-5, with a weak D call TRBD1 (5 bases). The CDR3 runs to 15 residues. The germline CDR1 and CDR2 sequences are SGHVS and FQNEAQ. V was pared by 1 base and J by 3 bases, with 10 bases between. CDR3 residues: CASSLGRTPNQPQHF. CDR3 in DNA: TGTGCCAGCAGCTTAGGGCGGACACCCAATCAGCCCCAGCATTTT.

In its sample, this clone was seen once. The rearrangement uses TRBV4-1 and TRBJ2-1; TRBD2 agrees at 9 bases. V shed 4 bases, J shed 1 base, and the junction held 14 bases outside the gene matches. CDR1 and CDR2 from the germline V gene are MGHRA and YSYEKL. The CDR3 runs 19 residues. CDR3 nucleotide sequence: TGCGCCAGCAGCCCTCTGGGTAGCGGGAGTACCGGATCCTACAATGAGCAGTTCTTC. This gives the protein CASSPLGSGSTGSYNEQFF.

The chain joins TRBV11-2 to TRBJ1-5; maybe TRBD1 (6 bases). V lost 6 bases and J 6 bases, leaving 15 bases between the germline ends. The CDR3 loop spans 14 amino acids. Looked up from germline, CDR1 is SGHAT and CDR2 is FQNNGV. The CDR3 reads CASSIGGQGQPQHF. The CDR3 DNA follows: TGTGCCAGCAGTATAGGGGGTCAAGGTCAGCCCCAGCATTTT.

V and J are TRBV23-1 and TRBJ2-3; possible D gene TRBD1, 5 bases. TRBV23-1 is flagged as an ORF with uncertain function. CDR3 size: 16 residues. Trimming shortened V by 0 bases and J by 2 bases, and 12 bases separated the two germline ends. The CDR3 DNA reads TGCGCCAGCAGTCAATCGAAGGGGCTCGACACAGATACGCAGTATTTT. Translated: CASSQSKGLDTDTQYF.

The chain employs TRBV6-1 and TRBJ1-5, with D possibly matching TRBD1 (6 bases). Germline lookup yields CDR1 MNHNS and CDR2 SASEGT. This CDR3 has 15 residues. V lost 5 bases to trimming and J lost 6 bases, with 17 bases between them. CDR3 nucleotides: TGTGCCAGCAGTCTAACGGGGGAGGGGGGTCAGCCCCAGCATTTT. Protein product: CASSLTGEGGQPQHF.

V usage is TRBV2 and J usage is TRBJ2-7, with 8 bases identical to TRBD1. The germline V gene encodes CDR1 SNHLY and CDR2 FYNNEI. V dropped 5 bases and J dropped 5; count of bases not matched to a gene: 8. The CDR3 spans 14 residues. The CDR3 sequence: CASSPTGGRDEQYF. The CDR3 DNA follows: TGTGCCAGCAGTCCTACAGGGGGTCGCGACGAGCAGTACTTC.

The gene calls are TRBV5-4 and TRBJ2-1, with D uncertain. V lost 1 base and J 5 bases, leaving 7 bases between the germline ends. This CDR3 comprises 13 residues. Germline-derived CDR1 and CDR2 are SGHNT and YYREEE (reference sequence). The CDR3 nucleotides read TGTGCCAGCAGCTTGCGTCAGAACAATGAGCAGTTCTTC. It codes for CASSLRQNNEQFF.

The chain employs TRBV15 and TRBJ1-2; D not certain. Trimming left V 3 bases short and J 8 bases short, with 10 bases between. This CDR3 has 12 amino acids. Germline V lookup: CDR1 LNHNV, CDR2 YYDKDF (reference sequence). In nucleotides, the CDR3 is TGTGCCACCAGCAGGGTCAACACGGGCTACACCTTC. This translates into CATSRVNTGYTF. Supplemented by reference TRBV15 and TRBJ1-2, the full variable domain reads DAMVIQNPRYQVTQFGKPVTLSCSQTLNHNVMYWYQQKSSQAPKLLFHYYDKDFNNEADTPDNFQSRRPNTSFCFLDIRSPGLGDTAMYLCATSRVNTGYTFGSGTRLTVV.

CDR3 DNA sequence: TGTGCCAGCAGCCCCAGGGGGCCAAACACTGAAGCTTTCTTT. Translated: CASSPRGPNTEAFF. This sequence joins TRBV7-9 and TRBJ1-1; TRBD1 aligns across 8 bases. Germline CDR1 reads SEHNR; CDR2 reads FQNEAQ (reference sequence). The ends lost 5 bases at V and 2 bases at J; junction bases unmatched: 4. The CDR3 spans 14 residues.

The chain joins TRBV6-1 to TRBJ1-1, with no clear D. From germline, CDR1 is MNHNS and CDR2 SASEGT. The V gene lost 4 bases and the J gene lost 0 bases, with 6 bases spanning the gap. The CDR3 runs 13 residues. The CDR3 loop reads CASSGLLNTEAFF. CDR3 nucleotides: TGTGCCAGCAGTGGACTGTTGAACACTGAAGCTTTCTTT.

This sequence joins TRBV7-8 and TRBJ2-7, with TRBD2 identical over 13 bases. Germline V gene sequence: CDR1 SGHVS, CDR2 FQNEAQ. CDR3 length: 18 amino acids. The V and J ends lost 3 bases and 0 bases, in that order; junction bases with no gene match: 8. This CDR3 reads CASSLGLAGHTSSYEQYF. The CDR3 DNA sequence: TGTGCCAGCAGCTTGGGACTAGCGGGGCACACTTCCTCCTACGAGCAGTACTTC. Full variable domain (outside the CDR3, taken from reference TRBV7-8 and TRBJ2-7): GAGVSQSPRYKVAKRGQDVALRCDPISGHVSLFWYQQALGQGPEFLTYFQNEAQLDKSGLPSDRFFAERPEGSVSTLKIQRTQQEDSAVYLCASSLGLAGHTSSYEQYFGPGTRLTVT.

This chain uses TRBV5-6 with TRBJ2-1, with D perhaps matching TRBD2 (7 bases). CDR1 and CDR2 (germline): SGHDT, YYEEEE. This CDR3 is built from 15 residues. The V end was cut by 2 bases, the J end by 2 bases, with 11 bases between. CDR3 sequence: CASSFGGGTYNEQFF. The CDR3 bases are TGTGCCAGCAGCTTCGGCGGGGGCACCTACAATGAGCAGTTCTTC.

The count of this clone is one. The chain has TRBV5-6 and TRBJ2-7; D remains ambiguous. The germline gives CDR1 SGHDT, CDR2 YYEEEE. CDR3 length: 14 amino acids. Trimming took off 2 bases at V and 0 bases at J, with 9 bases between the two ends. CDR3 DNA: TGTGCCAGCAGCTTCGGTCGCCCCTCCTACGAGCAGTACTTC. Translation gives CASSFGRPSYEQYF.

The chain has TRBV6-1 and TRBJ2-1; D unresolved. Germline assignment: CDR1 MNHNS and CDR2 SASEGT. CDR3 size: 14 residues. V lost 9 bases to trimming and J lost 1 base, with 13 bases between them. CDR3 region: CASLGLGSYNEQFF. CDR3 nucleotide sequence: TGTGCCAGTCTCGGTCTCGGGTCCTACAATGAGCAGTTCTTC.

The V and J genes are TRBV7-9 and TRBJ1-2, with 8 positions matching TRBD1. In germline, CDR1 is SEHNR, CDR2 FQNEAQ (reference sequence). CDR3 size: 14 residues. Unmatched junction bases numbered 10, after V lost 5 bases and J lost 8 bases. CDR3 sequence reads: CASSTPGGYWGYTF. In nucleotides, the CDR3 is TGTGCCAGCAGCACCCCAGGGGGCTACTGGGGCTACACCTTC.

V is TRBV6-5 and J is TRBJ2-7; 7 bases map to TRBD2. This CDR3 spans 13 amino acids. Losses at the gene ends were 6 bases for V and 4 bases for J; bases not matched to a gene: 6. Germline V CDR1 and CDR2: MNHEY, SVGAGI. The CDR3 loop reads CASRGGSRYEQYF. The CDR3 DNA sequence: TGTGCCAGCAGGGGAGGGAGTCGGTACGAGCAGTACTTC.

This chain links TRBV5-1 with TRBJ2-2; perhaps TRBD1 as D (5 bases). The germline V gene encodes CDR1 SGHRS and CDR2 YFSETQ. The CDR3 loop spans 14 amino acids. Trimming shortened V by 0 bases and J by 4 bases, and 7 bases separated the two germline ends. The DNA of the CDR3 is TGCGCCAGCAGCTTGGAGGGGTCCACCGGGGAGCTGTTTTTT. As protein: CASSLEGSTGELFF.

This clone was seen just once. The chain combines TRBV6-5 with TRBJ2-2; no definite D call. The CDR3 loop spans 13 amino acids. V gave up 0 bases and J gave up 6 bases, with 5 bases separating them. Germline CDR1 is MNHEY and CDR2 is SVGAGI. CDR3 loop: CASSYSQAGELFF. DNA of the CDR3: TGTGCCAGCAGTTACTCCCAGGCCGGGGAGCTGTTTTTT.

The chain couples TRBV5-4 to TRBJ1-2; 9 bases map to TRBD1. Germline-derived CDR1 and CDR2 are SGHNT and YYREEE (reference sequence). The V and J ends lost 0 bases and 4 bases, in that order; junction bases with no gene match: 7. This CDR3 is 16 amino acids long. CDR3 sequence (DNA): TGTGCCAGCAGCTTGGAGCCGGGACAGGGAAGCTATGGCTACACCTTC. It translates to CASSLEPGQGSYGYTF.

V and J are TRBV27 and TRBJ1-1, with D maybe TRBD1 (5 bases). The V gene's germline CDR1 is MNHEY and CDR2 SMNVEV (reference sequence). This CDR3 has 15 residues. Trimming cost V 4 bases and J 6 bases, with 18 bases left between them. Here the CDR3 DNA reads TGTGCCAGCAGTTCCGTTGGCGGGGCGGTCGCTGAAGCTTTCTTT. Translating it yields CASSSVGGAVAEAFF.

J is TRBJ1-1 and V is TRBV4-2; no firm D call. CDR3 length: 16 amino acids. Germline CDR1 and CDR2: LGHNA and YNFKEQ. V was shortened by 4 bases and J by 0 bases, with 15 bases between the two germline ends. The CDR3 sequence is CASSPALSYLNTEAFF. CDR3 nucleotide sequence: TGTGCCAGCAGCCCCGCTTTATCCTATCTGAACACTGAAGCTTTCTTT.